Each of the 31 T cell receptor beta chains below was sequenced from the same sample in a study of T cells expressing NK-cell markers. Reanalyzing the 5' RACE reads, TCRdb keeps one entry per CDR3 protein, without DNA. The sample has around 470,000 distinct CDR3 sequences. Source material: blood T cells: a sorted CD56 or NKG2C T cell subset, CD4+ or CD8+ T cells, or bulk PBMC T cells (not recorded which). These receptors were collected from a woman in her 50s in good health.

This chain joins TRBV15 and TRBJ1-3; TCRdb selects TRBD1, and the lack of DNA leaves this call unchecked. Germline CDR1 LNHNV, CDR2 YYDKDF (reference sequence). The CDR3 contains 13 residues. The CDR3 region is CATSRDEGDTIYF.

CDR3 amino acids: CATSDRERPSFNEQFF. This chain connects TRBV24-1 to TRBJ2-1. The CDR3 is 16 amino acids. CDR1 and CDR2 from the germline V gene are KGHDR and SFDVKD.

V usage is TRBV25-1 and J usage is TRBJ1-1; absent DNA, TCRdb's TRBD1 call cannot be checked. Germline CDR1 and CDR2: MGHDK and SYGVNS. The CDR3 runs to 13 residues. The chain's CDR3 is CASSAPGGRRAFF.

This chain joins TRBV27 and TRBJ1-6; TCRdb's D gene call, TRBD1, goes unchecked for lack of DNA. Germline CDR1 reads MNHEY; CDR2 reads SMNVEV (reference sequence). The CDR3 spans 16 residues. The CDR3 spells CASSLSILGAGSPLHF.

The genes are TRBV7-9 and TRBJ2-3. The germline CDR1 and CDR2 sequences are SEHNR and FQNEAQ (reference sequence). The CDR3 covers 14 residues. CDR3 protein: CASSSIYRTDTQYF.

The chain links TRBV5-1 to TRBJ2-5; TCRdb indicates TRBD2, and absent DNA this call remains unverified. This CDR3 comprises 15 residues. Germline V lookup: CDR1 SGHRS, CDR2 YFSETQ. The chain's CDR3 is CASSLSVVAGKTQYF.

The V call is TRBV12-3 or TRBV12-4, the J call TRBJ1-1; TCRdb's D gene call, TRBD1, goes unchecked for lack of DNA. This CDR3 comprises 13 residues. The chain's CDR3 is CASSPSPGTEAFF.

The chain has TRBV25-1 and TRBJ2-3; TCRdb's D call of TRBD1 is untestable without DNA. The CDR3 is made up of 16 amino acids. Germline V gene lookup returns CDR1 MGHDK and CDR2 SYGVNS. The CDR3: CASSTFPGLAADTQYF.

The chain has TRBV12-3 or TRBV12-4 and TRBJ1-5; the TCRdb D gene call, TRBD1, has no DNA to confirm it. The length of the CDR3 is 16 residues. CDR3 amino acids: CASMVGLHNSNQPQHF.

The chain links TRBV19 to TRBJ2-7; there is no DNA to check the TCRdb D call of TRBD2. This CDR3 comprises 16 residues. In germline, CDR1 is LNHDA, CDR2 SQIVND (reference sequence). CDR3 sequence: CASSIDRTSGRREQYF.

V is TRBV3-1 and J is TRBJ2-3; TCRdb selects TRBD1, and the lack of DNA leaves this call unchecked. Germline CDR1 reads LGHDT; CDR2 reads YNNKEL (reference sequence). The CDR3 spans 16 residues. CDR3 residues: CASSARRGVGTDTQYF.

The J gene is TRBJ1-5, the V gene TRBV20-1. The CDR3 spans 15 residues. The germline V gene encodes CDR1 DFQATT and CDR2 SNEGSKA (reference sequence). The CDR3: CSASHSFYSNQPQHF.

This sequence joins TRBV6-5 and TRBJ2-5; TCRdb gives TRBD1 as the D gene, but with no DNA this cannot be confirmed. Germline V lookup: CDR1 MNHEY, CDR2 SVGAGI. The CDR3 is 15 amino acids. The CDR3 loop reads CASSYRDRFGETQYF.

This chain joins TRBV20-1 and TRBJ1-4; TCRdb selects TRBD1, and the lack of DNA leaves this call unchecked. Germline V CDR1 and CDR2: DFQATT, SNEGSKA (reference sequence). This CDR3 comprises 14 residues. CDR3 sequence reads: CSATGTGVNEKLFF.

The J gene is TRBJ2-1, the V gene TRBV24-1; TCRdb's D call of TRBD1 is untestable without DNA. CDR1 and CDR2 from the germline V gene are KGHDR and SFDVKD. CDR3 length: 15 amino acids. The CDR3 here is CATSSTGTGGGEQFF.

The rearrangement joins TRBV4-1 to TRBJ2-2. This CDR3 has 12 residues. The germline V gene has CDR1 MGHRA and CDR2 YSYEKL. The CDR3 loop reads CASSLQTGELFF.

The chain employs TRBV20-1 and TRBJ2-1; TCRdb picks TRBD2, but there is no DNA to check that call. CDR3 size: 15 residues. Germline V gene sequence: CDR1 DFQATT, CDR2 SNEGSKA (reference sequence). The CDR3 here is CSASGSGRSGNEQFF.

CDR3 amino acids: CATSGWAQETQYF. The genes are TRBV10-2 and TRBJ2-5; the D call of TRBD2 rests on TCRdb alone, since no DNA is present to check it. The CDR3 totals 13 residues. Per the germline V gene, CDR1 is WSHSY and CDR2 is SAAADI.

This rearrangement joins TRBV2 to TRBJ2-2. Germline assignment: CDR1 SNHLY and CDR2 FYNNEI. The CDR3 has 15 residues. CDR3 sequence: CASSEIQRSNGELFF.

The chain carries TRBV12-3 or TRBV12-4 and TRBJ2-6; without DNA, the TCRdb call of TRBD2 cannot be checked. This CDR3 spans 22 amino acids. The CDR3 region is CASSLERPLGPSDISGANVLTF.

The chain carries TRBV30 and TRBJ2-3; TCRdb designates TRBD2, a call that cannot be tested without DNA. Per the germline V gene, CDR1 is GTSNPN and CDR2 is SVGIG (reference sequence). CDR3 length equals 13 residues. CDR3 in amino acids: CAWIGLSQDTQYF.

This chain links TRBV3-1 with TRBJ1-1. CDR1 is LGHDT, CDR2 YNNKEL, per germline (reference sequence). The CDR3 consists of 14 residues. The CDR3: CASNDGEWGTEAFF.

The chain combines TRBV20-1 with TRBJ1-1. From germline, CDR1 is DFQATT and CDR2 SNEGSKA (reference sequence). This CDR3 comprises 14 residues. CDR3 loop: CSARDLLGNTEAFF.

V usage is TRBV5-5 and J usage is TRBJ2-5; the TRBD1 assignment by TCRdb is unverifiable without DNA. This CDR3 has 16 amino acids. Germline values: CDR1 SGHKS, CDR2 YYEKEE (reference sequence). Here the CDR3 reads CASSLAITGAQETQYF.

The CDR3 sequence: CATSDMEGGSGEQFF. The V gene is TRBV24-1, the J gene TRBJ2-1; no DNA is available, so the TRBD2 call from TCRdb remains unchecked. The CDR3 extends over 15 amino acids. CDR1 KGHDR and CDR2 SFDVKD come from the germline V gene.

The gene calls are TRBV11-2 and TRBJ1-2. The V gene's germline CDR1 is SGHAT and CDR2 FQNNGV. This CDR3 has 12 residues. The CDR3 sequence is CASSPGLLGYTF.

The chain is built from TRBV7-8 and TRBJ2-3. Germline values: CDR1 SGHVS, CDR2 FQNEAQ. The CDR3 is 17 residues long. CDR3 amino acids: CASSLRRQPKNTDTQYF.

The V and J genes are TRBV9 and TRBJ2-5; TCRdb returns TRBD1, unconfirmable since there is no DNA. CDR1 SGDLS and CDR2 YYNGEE come from the germline V gene. The CDR3 has 16 amino acids. The CDR3 reads CASSVAGGTYQETQYF.

The chain uses TRBV5-1 and TRBJ2-3; the D call of TRBD2 rests on TCRdb alone, since no DNA is present to check it. This CDR3 has 17 amino acids. CDR1 and CDR2 (germline): SGHRS, YFSETQ. The CDR3 loop reads CASSLDPSGGSTDTQYF.

The rearrangement links TRBV12-3 or TRBV12-4 to TRBJ2-6. The CDR3 length is 12 residues. CDR3: CAKMGGANVLTF.

The rearrangement joins TRBV27 to TRBJ1-4; there is no DNA to check the TCRdb D call of TRBD1. The CDR3 contains 14 residues. Germline loops: CDR1 MNHEY, CDR2 SMNVEV (reference sequence). The CDR3 loop reads CASSLIGGEEKLFF.